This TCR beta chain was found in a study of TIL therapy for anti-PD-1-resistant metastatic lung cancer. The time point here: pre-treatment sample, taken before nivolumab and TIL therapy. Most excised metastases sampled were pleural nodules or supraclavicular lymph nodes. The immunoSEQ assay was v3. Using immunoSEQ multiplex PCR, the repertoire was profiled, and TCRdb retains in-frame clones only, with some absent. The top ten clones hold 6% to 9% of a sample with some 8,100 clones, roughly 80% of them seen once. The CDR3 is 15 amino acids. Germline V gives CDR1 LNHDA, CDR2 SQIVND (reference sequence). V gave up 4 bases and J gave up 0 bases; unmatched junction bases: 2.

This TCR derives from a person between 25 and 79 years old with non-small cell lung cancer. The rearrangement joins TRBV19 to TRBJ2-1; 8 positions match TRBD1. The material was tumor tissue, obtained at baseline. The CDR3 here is CASSTTGGSYNEQFF. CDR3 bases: TGTGCCAGTAGTACCACAGGGGGCTCCTACAATGAGCAGTTCTTC. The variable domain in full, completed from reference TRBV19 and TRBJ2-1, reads DGGITQSPKYLFRKEGQNVTLSCEQNLNHDAMYWYRQDPGQGLRLIYYSQIVNDFQKGDIAEGYSVSREKKESFPLTVTSAQKNPTAFYLCASSTTGGSYNEQFFGPGTRLTVL.